The sequence of this TCR beta chain was determined in a study of CD8 T cells in ankylosing spondylitis. This clonotype has ten or more counts. What it binds is not known. The authors made TCR beta libraries by quantitative 5'-RACE with molecular barcodes. TCRdb analysed the 5' RACE reads with MiXCR anew, one entry per CDR3 protein. The sample carries 30,000 or so distinct CDR3 sequences, 4.5% to 5.5% recorded once. Deletions cut 3 bases from V and 9 bases from J, with 9 bases between. Germline-derived CDR1 and CDR2 are SGDLS and YYNGEE. This CDR3 has 11 amino acids. Study conclusions and caveats: It was reported that disease-linked clones were significantly enriched in matched ankylosing spondylitis synovial fluid. Earlier reports found some motif variants in synovial fluid and blood in reactive arthritis.

The gene calls are TRBV9 and TRBJ1-2, with a possible D match to TRBD1 (5 bases). This sequence originates from a female donor with ankylosing spondylitis or in good health (not recorded which). The sequenced material came from blood, either unsorted or a sorted T cell fraction (not recorded which). CDR3 sequence (DNA): TGTGCCAGCAGCGAGGGGCTGAGCTACACCTTC. Its protein is CASSEGLSYTF.